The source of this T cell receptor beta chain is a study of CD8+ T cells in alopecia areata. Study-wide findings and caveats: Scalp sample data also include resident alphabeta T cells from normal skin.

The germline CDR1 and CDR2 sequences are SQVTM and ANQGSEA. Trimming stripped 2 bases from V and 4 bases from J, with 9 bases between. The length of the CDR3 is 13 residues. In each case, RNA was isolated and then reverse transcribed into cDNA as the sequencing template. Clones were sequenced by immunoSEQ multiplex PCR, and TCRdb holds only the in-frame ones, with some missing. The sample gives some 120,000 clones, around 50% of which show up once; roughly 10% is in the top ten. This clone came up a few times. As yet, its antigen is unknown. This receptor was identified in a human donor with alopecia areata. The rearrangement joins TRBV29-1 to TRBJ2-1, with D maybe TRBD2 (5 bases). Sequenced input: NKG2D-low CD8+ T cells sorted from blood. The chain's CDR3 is CSVELGGYNEQFF. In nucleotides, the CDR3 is TGCAGCGTTGAACTGGGCGGGTACAATGAGCAGTTCTTC.